A selection of T cell receptor beta chains follows, all from one sample in a study of shared clonotypes between healthy human individuals. This table comes from immunoSEQ multiplex PCR, and its TCRdb copy is limited to in-frame clones, with some not included. This table holds approximately 980,000 clones, 76% found once. Sequencing used memory CD4+ T cells sorted from blood. These receptors originate from a man aged 18 to 29 in good health. Both conserved end residues are part of each CDR3. D genes are given only for firm matches. The size entry is marked missing in some rows and otherwise reads once, few, many or a size class.

d_call: TRBD1; v_call: TRBV5-6; clone_size: -; j_call: TRBJ1-1; cdr3_nt: TGTGCCAGCAGCTTGCGACAGGGGAAGACTGAAGCTTTCTTT; cdr3_aa: CASSLRQGKTEAFF
d_call: TRBD1; v_call: TRBV6-6; clone_size: -; j_call: TRBJ1-2; cdr3_nt: TGTGCCAGCAGTTTAAAGGGGGCAGGTGGCTACACCTTC; cdr3_aa: CASSLKGAGGYTF
d_call: -; v_call: TRBV6-5; clone_size: -; j_call: TRBJ2-3; cdr3_nt: TGTGCCAGCAGCCTCCGGGGCTCTAGCACAGATACGCAGTATTTT; cdr3_aa: CASSLRGSSTDTQYF
d_call: -; v_call: TRBV11-2; clone_size: -; j_call: TRBJ1-6; cdr3_nt: TGTGCCAGCAGCTTAGGTGGGGATTCACCCCTCCACTTT; cdr3_aa: CASSLGGDSPLHF
d_call: -; v_call: TRBV5-1; clone_size: -; j_call: TRBJ1-1; cdr3_nt: TGCGCCAGCCGACAGACACCGGAGAACACTGAAGCTTTCTTT; cdr3_aa: CASRQTPENTEAFF
d_call: -; v_call: TRBV5-1; clone_size: -; j_call: TRBJ2-3; cdr3_nt: TGCGCCAGCCAAGCTGGGGGGCAGGGCTCAGATACGCAGTATTTT; cdr3_aa: CASQAGGQGSDTQYF
d_call: -; v_call: TRBV19; clone_size: few; j_call: TRBJ1-5; cdr3_nt: TGTGCCAGTAGACAGAGGAGCAATCAGCCCCAGCATTTT; cdr3_aa: CASRQRSNQPQHF
d_call: TRBD1; v_call: TRBV6-5; clone_size: many; j_call: TRBJ2-2; cdr3_nt: TGTGCCAGCAGTTACGGACAGGGAAAAGACACCGGGGAGCTGTTTTTT; cdr3_aa: CASSYGQGKDTGELFF
d_call: -; v_call: TRBV11-2; clone_size: -; j_call: TRBJ1-1; cdr3_nt: TGTGCCAGCAAGAACACTGAAGCTTTCTTT; cdr3_aa: CASKNTEAFF
d_call: -; v_call: TRBV7-9; clone_size: -; j_call: TRBJ1-2; cdr3_nt: TGTGCCAGCAGCCTCCCGGGCCAACAGGCGGGAAACTATGGCTACACCTTC; cdr3_aa: CASSLPGQQAGNYGYTF
d_call: TRBD1; v_call: TRBV6-6; clone_size: -; j_call: TRBJ1-5; cdr3_nt: TGTGCCAGCATCTCAGGGGGCATCTATAGCAATCAGCCCCAGCATTTT; cdr3_aa: CASISGGIYSNQPQHF
d_call: -; v_call: TRBV2; clone_size: -; j_call: TRBJ1-3; cdr3_nt: TGTGCCAGCAGGGTTGGACAGTCTGGAAACACCATATATTTT; cdr3_aa: CASRVGQSGNTIYF
d_call: TRBD1; v_call: TRBV19; clone_size: many; j_call: TRBJ1-5; cdr3_nt: TGTGCCAGTAGTAAGGACAGGGGTTGGAGCAATCAGCCCCAGCATTTT; cdr3_aa: CASSKDRGWSNQPQHF
d_call: TRBD1; v_call: TRBV30; clone_size: -; j_call: TRBJ1-6; cdr3_nt: TGTGCCTGGAGTGTCAGGGGGGGCTCCTATAATTCACCCCTCCACTTT; cdr3_aa: CAWSVRGGSYNSPLHF